This T cell receptor beta chain came from a study of cytomegalovirus exposure and HLA in healthy donors. Turning to the study itself: Inside one of the first data releases sat around 80 million unique TCRs taken from HLA-typed donors. Study results and caveats: Reported performance of the classifier showed diagnosis of cytomegalovirus status with high specificity and sensitivity. A few of the chains that were CMV-associated were confirmed in vitro to be specific for CMV antigens.

The CDR3 totals 15 residues. The PCR made use of 60 Vbeta and 13 Jbeta primers. The protocol was immunoSEQ multiplex PCR, while the TCRdb copy is restricted to in-frame clones and leaves out a portion. Here the sample spans approximately 98,000 clones, under 85% being singletons. Points on this clone: Its target is unknown.

The sequence came from a man younger than 35 in good health and CMV-seropositive. V usage is TRBV7-5 and J usage is TRBJ1-1; the D call in the table, TRBD1, was not verified against the DNA. TRBV7-5 counts as a pseudogene. Sequencing used PBMCs. The CDR3 spells CVRSLVCPQDTEAFF. CDR3 sequence (DNA): TGTGTCAGAAGCTTAGTTTGCCCACAGGACACTGAAGCTTTCTTT.